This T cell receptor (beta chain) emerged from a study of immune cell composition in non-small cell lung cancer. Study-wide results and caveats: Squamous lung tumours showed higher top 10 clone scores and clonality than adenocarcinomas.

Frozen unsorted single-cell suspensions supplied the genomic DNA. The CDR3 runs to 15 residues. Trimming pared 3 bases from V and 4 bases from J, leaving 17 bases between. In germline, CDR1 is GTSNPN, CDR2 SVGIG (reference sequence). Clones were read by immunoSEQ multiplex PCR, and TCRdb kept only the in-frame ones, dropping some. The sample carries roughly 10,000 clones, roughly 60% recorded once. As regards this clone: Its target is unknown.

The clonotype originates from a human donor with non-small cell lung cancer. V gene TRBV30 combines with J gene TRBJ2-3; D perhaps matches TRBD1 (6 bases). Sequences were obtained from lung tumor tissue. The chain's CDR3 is CAWRFQGKRADTQYF. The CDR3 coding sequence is TGTGCCTGGAGATTTCAGGGGAAAAGGGCAGATACGCAGTATTTT.